The text below deals with one TCR beta chain. Antigen specificity is unknown. The source of the sample is a study of T-cell reconstitution after alpha-beta-depleted transplantation in children. Regarding the study as a whole: About two months after transplant, alpha-beta T cells reportedly came from several hundred expanded graft clones. Some patients owed their high day-60 TCRbeta diversity to surviving recipient T cells and thymic progenitors. T-cell counts and diversity were attributed mostly to newly produced T cells one year after transplant.

The V end lost 7 bases, the J end lost 5 bases, and 14 bases lay between the germline ends. Germline V gene data show CDR1 as LNHDA and CDR2 as SQIVND (reference sequence). The CDR3 is 13 residues long. The TCRbeta library was prepared with unique molecular identifiers. From the PCR reads, TCRdb called clonotypes with MiXCR, one entry per CDR3 protein. This table has roughly 670,000 distinct CDR3 sequences, around 13% appearing once. This clonotype was obtained from a girl aged 2 to 10 with congenital amegakaryocytic thrombocytopenia, due to receive a stem cell transplant. The starting material was PBMCs, obtained before TCRalphabeta/CD19-depleted stem cell transplant. The rearrangement links TRBV19 to TRBJ1-1; possible D gene TRBD1, 5 bases. The CDR3 nucleotides are TGTGCCAGTACGGCTACGGGGCGTACTGAAGCTTTCTTT. It yields the protein CASTATGRTEAFF.